The rows below give T cell receptor beta chains drawn from one sample of a study of blood T cell repertoires in COVID-19. Method: immunoSEQ multiplex PCR; TCRdb's copy keeps in-frame clones and lacks some. The repertoire holds roughly 130,000 clones, with around three quarters as singletons. Sequencing was performed on peripheral blood. These receptors all come from an elderly man with acute or convalescent COVID-19. Both conserved end residues are part of each CDR3. A D gene is named only where the DNA matches it firmly. The listing skips clone size in some rows; elsewhere it reads once, few, many or a size class.

J,D,V,size,CDR3,DNA
TRBJ2-1,NA,TRBV2,NA,CASSEGLANNNEQFF,TGTGCCAGCAGTGAAGGGCTAGCGAATAACAATGAGCAGTTCTTC
TRBJ2-1,NA,TRBV11-2,NA,CASRPSTSGEQFF,TGTGCCAGCAGACCTTCTACGTCGGGTGAGCAGTTCTTC
TRBJ1-1,NA,TRBV10-3,few,CAISIQGTEAFF,TGTGCCATCAGTATACAGGGCACTGAAGCTTTCTTT
TRBJ2-7,NA,TRBV6-1,NA,CASSEDRAYEQYF,TGTGCCAGCAGTGAAGACAGGGCCTACGAGCAGTACTTC
TRBJ1-4,TRBD1,TRBV5-1,few,CASSSGTGGSKLFF,TGCGCCAGCAGCTCCGGGACAGGGGGATCAAAACTGTTTTTT
TRBJ1-4,TRBD1,TRBV5-5,few,CASSGTGGQYEKLFF,TGTGCCAGCAGCGGGACAGGGGGCCAGTATGAAAAACTGTTTTTT
TRBJ1-2,NA,TRBV28,NA,CASRVSALGRAPNYGYTF,TGTGCCAGCAGAGTATCGGCTTTGGGGAGGGCTCCTAACTATGGCTACACCTTC
TRBJ1-1,NA,TRBV5-4,NA,CASSLEPTGPIEAFF,TGTGCCAGCAGCTTGGAACCGACAGGACCAATTGAAGCTTTCTTT
TRBJ2-7,NA,TRBV5-1,NA,CASSLDWQGIYEQYF,TGCGCCAGCAGCTTGGATTGGCAGGGCATCTACGAGCAGTACTTC
TRBJ2-1,TRBD2,TRBV18,few,CASSPSGGSYNEQFF,TGTGCCAGCTCACCTAGCGGGGGCTCCTACAATGAGCAGTTCTTC
TRBJ1-5,NA,TRBV28,NA,CASSSGRKPQHF,TGTGCCAGCAGTTCGGGAAGGAAGCCCCAGCATTTT
TRBJ1-2,NA,TRBV7-2,once,CASSQNRGGSIGYTF,TGTGCCAGCAGCCAAAATCGGGGGGGCTCGATTGGCTACACCTTC
TRBJ2-5,NA,TRBV19,few,CASSIGQGETQYF,TGTGCCAGTAGTATCGGGCAGGGGGAGACCCAGTACTTC
TRBJ1-4,NA,TRBV4-3,NA,CASSQGYSPEKLFF,TGCGCCAGCAGCCAAGGGTACTCGCCTGAAAAACTGTTTTTT
TRBJ2-7,TRBD1,TRBV7-6,few,CASSPRGQGSYEQYF,TGTGCCAGCAGCCCGAGGGGACAGGGGTCCTACGAGCAGTACTTC
TRBJ2-3,NA,TRBV7-2,NA,CASSLVRSTDTQYF,TGTGCCAGCAGCTTAGTCAGGAGCACAGATACGCAGTATTTT
TRBJ1-5,NA,TRBV7-2,NA,CASSLVAGVVQPQHF,TGTGCCAGCAGCTTAGTGGCAGGGGTTGTTCAGCCCCAGCATTTT
TRBJ1-2,NA,TRBV10-3,once,CAISESSAAGYTF,TGTGCCATCAGTGAGTCTTCCGCGGCTGGCTACACCTTC
TRBJ2-2,NA,TRBV28,NA,CASSLVYGELFF,TGTGCCAGCAGTTTAGTTTACGGGGAGCTGTTTTTT
TRBJ2-7,TRBD2,TRBV27,NA,CASSLSFGGAVYEQYF,TGTGCCAGCAGTTTATCGTTCGGGGGGGCCGTCTACGAGCAGTACTTC
TRBJ2-7,NA,TRBV7-2,NA,CASSLGGDPYEQYF,TGTGCCAGCAGCTTAGGCGGGGACCCCTACGAGCAGTACTTC
TRBJ2-2,NA,TRBV3-1/TRBV3-2,NA,CASSPRLVDGELFF,TGTGCCAGCAGCCCCCGACTAGTTGACGGGGAGCTGTTTTTT
TRBJ1-5,NA,TRBV28,NA,CASNAGGSQNQPQHF,TGTGCCAGCAACGCCGGAGGCAGCCAAAATCAGCCCCAGCATTTT
TRBJ1-1,TRBD1,TRBV7-9,NA,CASSQDRYPSMNTEAFF,TGTGCCAGCAGCCAGGACAGGTACCCCTCCATGAACACTGAAGCTTTCTTT
TRBJ1-2,NA,TRBV5-4,few,CASSLGGTPGPLYGYTF,TGTGCCAGCAGCTTAGGTGGGACTCCCGGACCCCTCTATGGCTACACCTTC
TRBJ2-5,NA,TRBV7-9,NA,CASSPSSLYTDHKETQYF,TGTGCCAGCAGCCCTAGCTCCTTATACACCGACCACAAAGAGACCCAGTACTTC
TRBJ1-1,NA,TRBV10-3,NA,CAIREVARGTEAFF,TGTGCCATCAGAGAGGTAGCGAGGGGGACTGAAGCTTTCTTT
TRBJ1-5,NA,TRBV6-2/TRBV6-3,NA,CASSSGQFNQPQHF,TGTGCCAGCAGTTCAGGACAGTTCAATCAGCCCCAGCATTTT
TRBJ1-1,NA,TRBV18,NA,CASSPNWGGTEAFF,TGTGCCAGCTCACCAAACTGGGGGGGCACTGAAGCTTTCTTT
TRBJ1-1,NA,TRBV5-4,NA,CASSLGGLNTEAFF,TGTGCCAGCAGCTTGGGAGGACTAAACACTGAAGCTTTCTTT
TRBJ2-2,TRBD1,TRBV18,NA,CASSPRAPGQTNTGELFF,TGTGCCAGCTCACCACGGGCGCCGGGACAGACCAACACCGGGGAGCTGTTTTTT
TRBJ1-3,NA,TRBV19,NA,CASSMLSSGNTIYF,TGTGCCAGTAGTATGCTGAGCTCTGGAAACACCATATATTTT
TRBJ1-1,NA,TRBV28,NA,CASPPRRFEYMNTEAFF,TGTGCCAGCCCTCCGCGGAGGTTTGAGTACATGAACACTGAAGCTTTCTTT